This TCR beta chain was captured in a study of Graves' ophthalmopathy and Graves' hyperthyroidism. This clonotype was observed at least ten times. The antigen is not known. Amplification targeted the TCR beta CDR3 regions, with RNA transcripts as the source material. First-round RT-PCR employed HTBI primers, with a second-round multiplex PCR after it. TCRdb analysed the multiplex PCR reads with MiXCR anew, one entry per CDR3 protein. The data contain around 520,000 distinct CDR3 sequences, under 40% of them singletons. Study-wide results and limits: Among thyroid clonotypes expanded above 0.001 frequency, most also appeared in blood.

Certain patients, namely those with other autoimmune diseases, uncontrolled infections, pregnancy or lactation, were excluded. Germline V gives CDR1 SGHRS, CDR2 YFSETQ. The CDR3 is 16 amino acids. Trimming stripped 1 base from V and 0 bases from J, with 14 bases between. This clonotype was sampled from an adult man with Graves' hyperthyroidism. Sequencing was carried out using peripheral blood or thyroid tissue (not recorded which). The rearrangement uses TRBV5-1 and TRBJ2-7; D gene uncertain. The CDR3 reads CASSLYGGRSSYEQYF. The CDR3 DNA reads as TGCGCCAGCAGCTTGTACGGCGGCAGGAGCTCCTACGAGCAGTACTTC.